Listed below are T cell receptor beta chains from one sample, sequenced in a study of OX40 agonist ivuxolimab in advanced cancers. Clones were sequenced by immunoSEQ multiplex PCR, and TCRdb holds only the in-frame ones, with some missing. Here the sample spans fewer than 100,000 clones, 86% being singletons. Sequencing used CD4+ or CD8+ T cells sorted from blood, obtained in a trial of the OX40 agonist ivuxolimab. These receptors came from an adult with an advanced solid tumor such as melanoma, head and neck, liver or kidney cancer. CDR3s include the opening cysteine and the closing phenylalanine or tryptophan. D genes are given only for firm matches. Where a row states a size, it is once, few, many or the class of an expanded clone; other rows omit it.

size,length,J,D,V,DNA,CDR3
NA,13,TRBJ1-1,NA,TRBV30,TGTGCCTGGACAGGGTTGATCGGGACTGAAGCTTTCTTT,CAWTGLIGTEAFF
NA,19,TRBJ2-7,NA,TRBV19,TGTGCCAGTAGTATCGGATCCCCAACAGAATTAGCGCGACCCTACGAGCAGTACTTC,CASSIGSPTELARPYEQYF
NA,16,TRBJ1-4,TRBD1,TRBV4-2,TGTGCCAGCAGCCAAGAATGGAAACAGGGGGCCCGGAAACTGTTTTTT,CASSQEWKQGARKLFF
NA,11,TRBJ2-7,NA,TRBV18,TGTGCCAGCTCACCGCCTAGGGAGCAGTACTTC,CASSPPREQYF
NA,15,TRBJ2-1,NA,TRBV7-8,TGTGCCAGCAGCTTGAGCGGAGCGGACTACAATGAGCAGTTCTTC,CASSLSGADYNEQFF
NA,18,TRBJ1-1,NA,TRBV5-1,TGCGCCAGCAGCTTAATCAGGTCGGGGTTTAGGGAGAACACTGAAGCTTTCTTT,CASSLIRSGFRENTEAFF
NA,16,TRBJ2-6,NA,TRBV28,TGTGCCAGCAGCAATACAGGTCCCTCTGGGGCCAACGTCCTGACTTTC,CASSNTGPSGANVLTF
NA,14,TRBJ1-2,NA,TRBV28,TGTGCCAGCAGTCGGCCCAAGGGGACTAGGATCTACACCTTC,CASSRPKGTRIYTF
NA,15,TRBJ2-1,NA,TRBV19,TGTGCCAGTAGTGTGGGGCGGACGCTATACAATGAGCAGTTCTTC,CASSVGRTLYNEQFF
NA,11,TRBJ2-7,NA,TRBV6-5,TGTGCCAGCACCAAGGGCAGGTCTATATACTTC,CASTKGRSIYF
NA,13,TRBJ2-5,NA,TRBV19,TGTGCCAGTAGTGAGACTAGTCCGGAGACCCAGTACTTC,CASSETSPETQYF
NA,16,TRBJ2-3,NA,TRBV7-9,TGTGCCAGCAGCTTACGAATAGACGGGGCTGGGGATACGCAGTATTTT,CASSLRIDGAGDTQYF
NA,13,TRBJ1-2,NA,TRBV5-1,TGCGCCAGCAGCTTGGGCGGAAACTATGGCTACACCTTC,CASSLGGNYGYTF
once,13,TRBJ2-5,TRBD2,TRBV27,TGTGCCAGCAGTTCGGGGCGGGGGGAGACCCAGTACTTC,CASSSGRGETQYF
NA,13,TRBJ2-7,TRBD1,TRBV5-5,TGTGCCAGCAGCACCGGGACAGGGCGCGAGCAGTACTTC,CASSTGTGREQYF
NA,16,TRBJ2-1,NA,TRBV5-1,TGCGCCAGCAGCTTGGATTCGGGACCCACGACGGATGAGCAGTTCTTC,CASSLDSGPTTDEQFF
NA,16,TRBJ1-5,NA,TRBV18,TGTGCCAGCTCAGAAGGGACGCCAAAAAGCAATCAGCCCCAGCATTTT,CASSEGTPKSNQPQHF
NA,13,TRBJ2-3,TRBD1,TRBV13,TGTGCCAGCAGCCTCTACAGGGGAGATACGCAGTATTTT,CASSLYRGDTQYF
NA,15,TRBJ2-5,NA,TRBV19,TGTGCCAGTAGTAGATCATGGGGGCCGCAAGAGACCCAGTACTTC,CASSRSWGPQETQYF
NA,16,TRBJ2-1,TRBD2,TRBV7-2,TGTGCCAGCAGCTCCAACCTGGCGGGGGTCTACAATGAGCAGTTCTTC,CASSSNLAGVYNEQFF
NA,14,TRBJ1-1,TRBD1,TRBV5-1,TGCGCCAGCAGCTTGGGGGACAGGAACACTGAAGCTTTCTTT,CASSLGDRNTEAFF
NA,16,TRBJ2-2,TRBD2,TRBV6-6,TGTGCCAGCAGCCGACTAGCGGGGGGGAACACCGGGGAGCTGTTTTTT,CASSRLAGGNTGELFF
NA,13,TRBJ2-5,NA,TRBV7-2,TGTGCCAGCAGCTTATGGGGGCGGGAGACCCAGTACTTC,CASSLWGRETQYF
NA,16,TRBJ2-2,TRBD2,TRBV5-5,TGTGCCAGCAGCTTACTAGCGGGGGGGAACACCGGGGAGCTGTTTTTT,CASSLLAGGNTGELFF
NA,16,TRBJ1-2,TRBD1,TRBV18,TGTGCCAGCTCACCAACAGACAGGGGTGGAGGGTATGGCTACACCTTC,CASSPTDRGGGYGYTF
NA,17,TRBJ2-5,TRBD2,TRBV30,TGTGCCTACAACCTCGGGGGGGGGAAGAGGTGGCAAGAGACCCAGTACTTC,CAYNLGGGKRWQETQYF
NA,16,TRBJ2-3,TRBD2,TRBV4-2,TGTGCCAGCAGCCGAGAGGATAGCGGGGTCCTAAATACGCAGTATTTT,CASSREDSGVLNTQYF
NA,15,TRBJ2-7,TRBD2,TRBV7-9,TGTGCCAGCAGCCACGGGAGGGCGAGCTCCTACGAGCAGTACTTC,CASSHGRASSYEQYF
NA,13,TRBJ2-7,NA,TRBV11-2,TGTGCCAGCAGCTTTTTGGGGTCCTACGAGCAGTACTTC,CASSFLGSYEQYF
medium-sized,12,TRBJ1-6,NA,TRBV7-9,TGTGCCTGTCGTAGGGGTGATTCACCCCTCCACTTT,CACRRGDSPLHF
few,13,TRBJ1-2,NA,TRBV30,TGTGCCTGGAGCCAGCAGGGCCTCTATGGCTACACCTTC,CAWSQQGLYGYTF
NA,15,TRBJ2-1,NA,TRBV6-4,TGTGCCAGCAGTGACTCAGGGAGCTCCTACAATGAGCAGTTCTTC,CASSDSGSSYNEQFF
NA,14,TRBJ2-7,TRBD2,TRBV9,TGTGCCAGCAGCCCGAGGGCGGGGGGGGACGAGCAGTACTTC,CASSPRAGGDEQYF
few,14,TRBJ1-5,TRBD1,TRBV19,TGTGCCAGTAGAAGGGACAGGGGCAATCAGCCCCAGCATTTT,CASRRDRGNQPQHF
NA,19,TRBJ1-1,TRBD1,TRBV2,TGTGCCAGCAGTCCTCAAAGGGGGACAGGGCGCAGCCTGAACACTGAAGCTTTCTTT,CASSPQRGTGRSLNTEAFF
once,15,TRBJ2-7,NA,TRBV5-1,TGCGCCAGCAGCTTGGGCCCCAGGGGAGCTTACGAGCAGTACTTC,CASSLGPRGAYEQYF
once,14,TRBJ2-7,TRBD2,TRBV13,TGTGCCAGCAGCCCCCGTATGGCGGGGGGGAGGCAGTACTTC,CASSPRMAGGRQYF
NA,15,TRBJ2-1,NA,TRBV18,TGTGCCAGCTCATCCGACAGGAGTGTTGGGGATGAGCAGTTCTTC,CASSSDRSVGDEQFF
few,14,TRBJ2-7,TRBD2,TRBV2,TGTGCCAGCACCCGACTAGCGGGGTACGGCGAGCAGTACTTC,CASTRLAGYGEQYF
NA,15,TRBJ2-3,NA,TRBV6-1,TGTGCCAGCAACCCCGGAGGCGGGGCAAGGGATACGCAGTATTTT,CASNPGGGARDTQYF
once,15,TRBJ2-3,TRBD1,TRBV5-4,TGTGCCAGCTCGACAGGGCTAAATTTGGGGAATACGCAGTATTTT,CASSTGLNLGNTQYF
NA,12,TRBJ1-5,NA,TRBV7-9,TGTGCCAGCAGCTCGATCTACGGGCCCCAGCATTTT,CASSSIYGPQHF
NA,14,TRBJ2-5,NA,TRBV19,TGTGCCAGTAGTAAGGCACTGTACCAAGAGACCCAGTACTTC,CASSKALYQETQYF
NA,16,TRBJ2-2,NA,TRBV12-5,TGTGCTAATGCTGGACAGGCCGGGGGGAACACCGGGGAGCTGTTTTTT,CANAGQAGGNTGELFF
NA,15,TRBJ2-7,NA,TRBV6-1,TGTGCCAGCAGAAAACAGGAAGGGGACTCCTACGAGCAGTACTTC,CASRKQEGDSYEQYF
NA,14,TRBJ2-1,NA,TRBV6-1,TGTGCCAGCAGTTATAGGCGGGACTACAATGAGCAGTTCTTC,CASSYRRDYNEQFF
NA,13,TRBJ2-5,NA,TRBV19,TGTGCCACTAGGGTCGCAGGGCAAGAGACCCAGTACTTC,CATRVAGQETQYF
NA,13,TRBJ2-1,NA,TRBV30,TGTGCCTGGAGCCCGAAGGCCTACAATGAGCAGTTCTTC,CAWSPKAYNEQFF
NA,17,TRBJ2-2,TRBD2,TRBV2,TGTGCCAGCAGAGGCCACCCGTGGGCGGGAGAACCCGGGGAGCTGTTTTTT,CASRGHPWAGEPGELFF
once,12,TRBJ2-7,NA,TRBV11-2,TGTGCCAGCAGCTTAGAGGGGGGGCGGGTGTACTTC,CASSLEGGRVYF